What follows describes a single T cell receptor beta chain. This specimen belongs to a study of blood T cell repertoires in COVID-19. For the study at large: Both acute and convalescent COVID-19 samples were obtained from the United States, Italy and Spain. Nucleic acid was either cDNA or gDNA, and it came from T cells, B-cell-depleted T cells, or PBMCs.

The germline gives CDR1 LNHDA, CDR2 SQIVND (reference sequence). V was trimmed by 7 bases and J by 6 bases, leaving 22 bases between them. The CDR3 contains 15 residues. In the authors' methods: The assay estimated nucleated cells by amplifying reference gene primers. Assay used: immunoSEQ multiplex PCR; TCRdb lists only in-frame clones, some missing. D and trimming were read from the DNA, whereas the V and J calls and clone size are those reported in that table. Among more than 85,000 clones listed, 85% were seen once. The clonotype comes from a man aged 45-60 years with acute or convalescent COVID-19. The material sequenced was peripheral blood. J is TRBJ2-7 and V is TRBV19, with a tentative D call TRBD1 (6 bases). The CDR3 spells CASTPNRGQAPEQYF. CDR3 DNA sequence: TGTGCCAGTACCCCAAACCGGGGACAAGCCCCCGAGCAGTACTTC.